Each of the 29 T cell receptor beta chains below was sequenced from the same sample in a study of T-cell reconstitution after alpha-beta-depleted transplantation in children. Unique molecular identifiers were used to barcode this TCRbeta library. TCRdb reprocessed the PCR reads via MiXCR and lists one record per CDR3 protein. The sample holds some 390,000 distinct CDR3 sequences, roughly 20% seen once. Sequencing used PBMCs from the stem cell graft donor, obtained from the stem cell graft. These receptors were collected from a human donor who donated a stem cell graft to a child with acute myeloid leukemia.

CDR3 nucleotides: TGTGCCAGCAGCTTAGACGAAAACAATGAGCAGTTCTTC. This encodes CASSLDENNEQFF. The V gene is TRBV11-1, the J gene TRBJ2-1; D is undetermined. Germline CDR1 SGHAT, CDR2 FQDESV (reference sequence). The CDR3 totals 13 residues. Trimming left V 1 base short and J 5 bases short, with 6 bases between.

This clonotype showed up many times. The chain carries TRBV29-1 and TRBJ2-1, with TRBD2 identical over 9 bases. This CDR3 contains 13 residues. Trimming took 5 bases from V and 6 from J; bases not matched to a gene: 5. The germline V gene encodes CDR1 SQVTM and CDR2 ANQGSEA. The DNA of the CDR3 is TGCAGCGTTCGAGCGGGAGGAAGCAATGAGCAGTTCTTC. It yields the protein CSVRAGGSNEQFF.

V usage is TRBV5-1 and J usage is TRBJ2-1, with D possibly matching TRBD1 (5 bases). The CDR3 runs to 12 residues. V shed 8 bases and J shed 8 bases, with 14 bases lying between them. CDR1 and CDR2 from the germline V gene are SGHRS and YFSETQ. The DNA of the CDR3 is TGCGCCAGTCATGATCAGGGCGATGAGCAGTTCTTC. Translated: CASHDQGDEQFF.

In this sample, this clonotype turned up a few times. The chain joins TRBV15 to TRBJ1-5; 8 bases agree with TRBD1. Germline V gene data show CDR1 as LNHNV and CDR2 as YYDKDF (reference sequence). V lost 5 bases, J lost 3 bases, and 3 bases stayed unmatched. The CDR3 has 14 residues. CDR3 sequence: CATSLDRVNQPQHF. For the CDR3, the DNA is TGTGCCACCAGCTTGGACAGGGTCAATCAGCCCCAGCATTTT. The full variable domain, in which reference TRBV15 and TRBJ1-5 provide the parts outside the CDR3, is DAMVIQNPRYQVTQFGKPVTLSCSQTLNHNVMYWYQQKSSQAPKLLFHYYDKDFNNEADTPDNFQSRRPNTSFCFLDIRSPGLGDTAMYLCATSLDRVNQPQHFGDGTRLSIL.

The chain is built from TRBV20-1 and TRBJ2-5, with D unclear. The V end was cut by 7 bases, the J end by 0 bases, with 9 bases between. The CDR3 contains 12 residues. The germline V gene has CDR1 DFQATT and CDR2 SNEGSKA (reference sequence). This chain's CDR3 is CSVRGYQETQYF. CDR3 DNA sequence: TGCAGTGTTCGAGGTTACCAAGAGACCCAGTACTTC.

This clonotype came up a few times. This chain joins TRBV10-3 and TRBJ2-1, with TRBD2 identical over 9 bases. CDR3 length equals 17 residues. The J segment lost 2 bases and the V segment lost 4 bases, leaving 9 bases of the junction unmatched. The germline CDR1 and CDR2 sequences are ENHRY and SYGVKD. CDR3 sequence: CAISALSGTSPYNEQFF. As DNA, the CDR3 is TGTGCCATCAGTGCTTTGTCCGGGACTAGCCCCTACAATGAGCAGTTCTTC.

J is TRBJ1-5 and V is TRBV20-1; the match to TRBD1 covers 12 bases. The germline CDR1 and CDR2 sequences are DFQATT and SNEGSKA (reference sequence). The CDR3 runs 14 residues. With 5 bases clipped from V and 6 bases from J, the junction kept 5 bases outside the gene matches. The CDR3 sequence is CSAPGTGGVQPQHF. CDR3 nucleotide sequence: TGCAGTGCTCCCGGGACAGGGGGCGTTCAGCCCCAGCATTTT.

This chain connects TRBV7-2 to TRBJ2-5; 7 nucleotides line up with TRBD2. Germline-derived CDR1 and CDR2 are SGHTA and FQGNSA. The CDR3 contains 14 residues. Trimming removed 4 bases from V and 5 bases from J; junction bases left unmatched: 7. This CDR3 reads CASSSTSASETQYF. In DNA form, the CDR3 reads TGTGCCAGCAGCTCTACTAGCGCGTCGGAGACCCAGTACTTC.

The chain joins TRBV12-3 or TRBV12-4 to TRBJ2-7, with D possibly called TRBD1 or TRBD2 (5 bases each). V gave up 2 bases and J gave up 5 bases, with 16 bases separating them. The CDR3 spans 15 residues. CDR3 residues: CASSLRGPLGNEQYF. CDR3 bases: TGTGCCAGCAGTTTACGGGGCCCCTTGGGGAACGAGCAGTACTTC.

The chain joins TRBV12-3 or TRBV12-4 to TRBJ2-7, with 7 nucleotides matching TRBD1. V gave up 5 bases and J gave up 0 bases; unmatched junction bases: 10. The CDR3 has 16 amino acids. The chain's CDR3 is CASSGDQGESSYEQYF. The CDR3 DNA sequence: TGTGCCAGCAGTGGGGACCAGGGGGAAAGCTCCTACGAGCAGTACTTC.

CDR3 loop: CASSARVWESTSTDTQYF. The DNA for the CDR3 is TGCGCCAGCAGCGCCCGAGTCTGGGAGTCTACTAGCACAGATACGCAGTATTTT. The rearrangement links TRBV5-1 to TRBJ2-3; D is possibly TRBD2 (5 bases). The CDR3 length is 18 residues. Germline values: CDR1 SGHRS, CDR2 YFSETQ. V shed 4 bases and J shed 0 bases, with 21 bases lying between them.

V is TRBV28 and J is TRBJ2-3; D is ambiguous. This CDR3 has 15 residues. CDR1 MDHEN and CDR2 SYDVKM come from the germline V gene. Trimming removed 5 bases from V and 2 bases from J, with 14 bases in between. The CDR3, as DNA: TGTGCCAGCAGTCCCCGAAGGAGTTACACAGATACGCAGTATTTT. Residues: CASSPRRSYTDTQYF.

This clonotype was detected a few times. CDR3 residues: CSVEGLGNTGELFF. Here the CDR3 DNA reads TGCAGCGTTGAAGGGCTAGGAAACACCGGGGAGCTGTTTTTT. The V call is TRBV29-1, the J call TRBJ2-2; D is undetermined. With 1 base removed from V and 2 bases from J, the gap between germline ends came to 8 bases. This CDR3 is 14 amino acids long. CDR1 SQVTM and CDR2 ANQGSEA come from the germline V gene.

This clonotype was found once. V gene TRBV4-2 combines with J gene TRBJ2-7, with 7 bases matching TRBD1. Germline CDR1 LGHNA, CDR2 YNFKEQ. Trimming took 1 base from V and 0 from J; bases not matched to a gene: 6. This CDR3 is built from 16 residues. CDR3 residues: CASSQAEGDSSYEQYF. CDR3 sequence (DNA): TGTGCCAGCAGCCAAGCCGAAGGGGACAGCTCCTACGAGCAGTACTTC.

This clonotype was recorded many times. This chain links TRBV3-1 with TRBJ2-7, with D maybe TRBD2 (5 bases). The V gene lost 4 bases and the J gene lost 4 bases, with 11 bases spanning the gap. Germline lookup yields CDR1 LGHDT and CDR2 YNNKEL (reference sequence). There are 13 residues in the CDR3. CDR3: CASSPSTGYEQYF. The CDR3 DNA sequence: TGTGCCAGCAGCCCCTCAACGGGGTACGAGCAGTACTTC.

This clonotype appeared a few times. Written as DNA, the CDR3 is TGTGCCAGCAGCCTTCGACTAGCGGGAGGGCGGTACAATGAGCAGTTCTTC. This codes for CASSLRLAGGRYNEQFF. The chain uses TRBV7-2 and TRBJ2-1, with 14 bases matching TRBD2. V dropped 5 bases and J dropped 4; count of bases not matched to a gene: 7. The germline V gene encodes CDR1 SGHTA and CDR2 FQGNSA. CDR3 length: 17 residues.

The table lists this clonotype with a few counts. The CDR3 region has the DNA TGCAGTGCTAGAACCCATCTGAGATACAATGAGCAGTTCTTC. Residues: CSARTHLRYNEQFF. The V call is TRBV20-1, the J call TRBJ2-1; D gene ambiguous. The CDR3 sequence is 14 residues long. With 2 bases removed from V and 4 bases from J, the gap between germline ends came to 12 bases. Germline loops: CDR1 DFQATT, CDR2 SNEGSKA (reference sequence).

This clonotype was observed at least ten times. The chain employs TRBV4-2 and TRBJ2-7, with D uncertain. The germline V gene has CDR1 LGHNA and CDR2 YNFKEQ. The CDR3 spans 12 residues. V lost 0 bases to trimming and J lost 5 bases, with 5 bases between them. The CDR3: CASSQDRDEQYF. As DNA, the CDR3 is TGTGCCAGCAGCCAAGATAGGGACGAGCAGTACTTC.

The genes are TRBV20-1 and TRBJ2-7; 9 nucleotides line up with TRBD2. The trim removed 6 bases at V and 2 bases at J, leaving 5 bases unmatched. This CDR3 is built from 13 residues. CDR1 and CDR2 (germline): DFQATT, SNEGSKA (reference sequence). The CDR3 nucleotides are TGCAGTGCAGAGACTAGCGGACCCTACGAGCAGTACTTC. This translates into CSAETSGPYEQYF.

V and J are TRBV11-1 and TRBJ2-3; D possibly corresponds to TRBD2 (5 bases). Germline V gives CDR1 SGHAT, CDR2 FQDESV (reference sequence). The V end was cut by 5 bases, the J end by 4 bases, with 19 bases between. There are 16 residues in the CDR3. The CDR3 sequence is CASSPGTGRRADTQYF. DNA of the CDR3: TGTGCCAGCAGCCCAGGAACGGGAAGAAGGGCAGATACGCAGTATTTT.

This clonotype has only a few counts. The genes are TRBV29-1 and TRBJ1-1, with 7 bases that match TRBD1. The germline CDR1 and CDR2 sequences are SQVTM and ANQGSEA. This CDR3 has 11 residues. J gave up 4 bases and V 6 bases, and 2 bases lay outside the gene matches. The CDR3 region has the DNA TGCAGCGTCCACAGGGGCACTGAAGCTTTCTTT. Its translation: CSVHRGTEAFF.

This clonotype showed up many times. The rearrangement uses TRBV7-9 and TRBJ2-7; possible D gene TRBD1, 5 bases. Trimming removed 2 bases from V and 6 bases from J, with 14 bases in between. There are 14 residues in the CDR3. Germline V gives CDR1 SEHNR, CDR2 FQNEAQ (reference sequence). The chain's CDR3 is CASSLRSLQGEQYF. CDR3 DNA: TGTGCCAGCAGCTTAAGGAGCCTCCAGGGCGAGCAGTACTTC.

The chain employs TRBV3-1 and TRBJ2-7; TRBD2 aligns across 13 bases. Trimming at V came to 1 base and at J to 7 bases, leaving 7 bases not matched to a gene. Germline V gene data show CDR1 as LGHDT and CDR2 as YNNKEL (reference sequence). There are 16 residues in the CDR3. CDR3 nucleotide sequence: TGTGCCAGCAGCCAAGCCGGACTAGCGGGAGTGGTTGAGCAGTACTTC. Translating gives CASSQAGLAGVVEQYF.

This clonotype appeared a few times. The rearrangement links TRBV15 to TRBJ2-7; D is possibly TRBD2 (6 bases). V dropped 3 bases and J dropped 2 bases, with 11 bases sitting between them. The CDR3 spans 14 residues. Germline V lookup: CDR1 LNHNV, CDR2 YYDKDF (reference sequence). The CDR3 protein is CATSSPGEPYEQYF. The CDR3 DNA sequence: TGTGCCACCAGCAGTCCGGGGGAGCCCTACGAGCAGTACTTC.

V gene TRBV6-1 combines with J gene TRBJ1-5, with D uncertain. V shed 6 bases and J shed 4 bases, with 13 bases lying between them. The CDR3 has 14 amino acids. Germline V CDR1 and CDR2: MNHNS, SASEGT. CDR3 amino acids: CASSLDGLNQPQHF. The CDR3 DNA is TGTGCCAGCAGCCTCGACGGCTTGAATCAGCCCCAGCATTTT.

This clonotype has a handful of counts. CDR3 bases: TGTGCCACCAGCAAGGGCCTCTACGAGCAGTACTTC. Protein sequence: CATSKGLYEQYF. The V and J genes are TRBV15 and TRBJ2-7; D gene ambiguous. V lost 4 bases to trimming and J lost 3 bases, with 7 bases between them. CDR1 LNHNV and CDR2 YYDKDF come from the germline V gene (reference sequence). CDR3 size: 12 residues.

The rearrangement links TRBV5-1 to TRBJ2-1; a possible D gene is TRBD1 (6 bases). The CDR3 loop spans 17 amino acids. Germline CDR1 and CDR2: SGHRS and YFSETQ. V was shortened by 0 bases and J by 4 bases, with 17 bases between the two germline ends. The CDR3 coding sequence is TGCGCCAGCAGCTTGGGAGGGCAGGGGAGTTTTTACAATGAGCAGTTCTTC. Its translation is CASSLGGQGSFYNEQFF.

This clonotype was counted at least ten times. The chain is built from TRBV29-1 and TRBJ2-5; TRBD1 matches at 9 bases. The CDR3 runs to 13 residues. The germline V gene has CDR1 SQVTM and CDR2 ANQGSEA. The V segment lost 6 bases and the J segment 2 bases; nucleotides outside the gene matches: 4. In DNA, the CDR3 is TGCAGCGTCTCCGGGACAGGGCAAGAGACCCAGTACTTC. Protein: CSVSGTGQETQYF.

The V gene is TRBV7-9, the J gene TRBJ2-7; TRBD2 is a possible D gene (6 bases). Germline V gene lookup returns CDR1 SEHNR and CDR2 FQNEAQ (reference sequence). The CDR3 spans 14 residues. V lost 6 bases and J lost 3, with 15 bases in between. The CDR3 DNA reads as TGTGCCAGCAGTTCCGGGACTCAGGGCTACGAGCAGTACTTC. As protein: CASSSGTQGYEQYF.